This T cell receptor beta chain was obtained from a study of regulatory T cells in long-lasting Graves disease. Study overall: Positive TSH receptor antibodies alongside over 5 years of antithyroid drugs were what marked Graves' disease as persistent.

The CDR3 has 17 amino acids. V lost 6 bases to trimming and J lost 0 bases, with 18 bases between them. CDR1 is MNHNS and CDR2 is SASEGT in the germline V gene. Stated time point: persistent/refractory GD, antithyroid drugs over 5 years with positive TRAb. Researchers made the TCR library from RNA that was extracted from PBMCs. Per American Thyroid Association guidelines, Graves' disease was diagnosed. Relying on iRepertoire HTBI primers and Arm-PCR of CDR3 regions, the team built TCR beta libraries. In TCRdb, the multiplex PCR reads were re-called with MiXCR into one record per CDR3 protein. This sample has roughly 450,000 distinct CDR3 sequences, with roughly 20% found just once. This clonotype was recorded many times. What it recognizes is unknown. Study observations and caveats: It was in persistent disease that TRBV28, TRBJ1-2 and TRBJ2-5 were favored.

The input for sequencing was peripheral blood mononuclear cells (PBMCs), taken when the disease was refractory, from a patient treated with antithyroid drugs. This TCR derives from a female donor with Graves disease. The chain links TRBV6-1 to TRBJ1-5; a possible D gene is TRBD1 (6 bases). The CDR3 sequence is CASRKPVGGLSNQPQHF. CDR3 coding DNA: TGTGCCAGCAGAAAACCCGTCGGGGGGCTTAGCAATCAGCCCCAGCATTTT.